This is a list of T cell receptor beta chains from one sample in a study of identifying expanded T cells in peripheral blood. The table came from immunoSEQ multiplex PCR; TCRdb's copy has only in-frame clones and leaves some out. The sample includes around 100,000 clones, roughly 88% of them seen just once. Sequenced material: blood. The receptors come from a person between 18 and 75 years old in good health. The conserved cysteine and the conserved F or W are not part of the CDR3 here. The order of the fields is D gene, J gene, V gene, CDR3 protein. The D gene is left open where the match is weak.

d_call: TRBD1
j_call: TRBJ1-2
v_call: TRBV5-1
cdr3_aa: ASSFGQGVQGYT

d_call: .
j_call: TRBJ1-1
v_call: TRBV28
cdr3_aa: ASSPRRGNTEAF

d_call: .
j_call: TRBJ2-2
v_call: TRBV7-2
cdr3_aa: ASSLLGTDTGELF

d_call: .
j_call: TRBJ1-2
v_call: TRBV5-1
cdr3_aa: ASSGGTFSGGYT

d_call: .
j_call: TRBJ1-1
v_call: TRBV14
cdr3_aa: ASSPWTVGEAF

d_call: .
j_call: TRBJ2-5
v_call: TRBV2
cdr3_aa: ASSDNINQETQY

d_call: .
j_call: TRBJ1-2
v_call: TRBV27
cdr3_aa: ASSSDSNPARGYT

d_call: .
j_call: TRBJ2-1
v_call: TRBV4-1
cdr3_aa: ASSQGWQAPNEQF

d_call: .
j_call: TRBJ1-2
v_call: TRBV30
cdr3_aa: AWNEPAGARYGYT

d_call: TRBD1
j_call: TRBJ2-3
v_call: TRBV11-2
cdr3_aa: ASSPTGADTQY

d_call: .
j_call: TRBJ2-7
v_call: TRBV23-1
cdr3_aa: ASRIRGSYEQY

d_call: .
j_call: TRBJ2-1
v_call: TRBV28
cdr3_aa: ASSPTGGGNEQF

d_call: .
j_call: TRBJ2-3
v_call: TRBV11-3
cdr3_aa: ASSFGVADTQY

d_call: TRBD2
j_call: TRBJ2-7
v_call: TRBV6-1
cdr3_aa: ASIAGGPYEQY

d_call: .
j_call: TRBJ2-1
v_call: TRBV29-1
cdr3_aa: SVIADSSYNEQF

d_call: .
j_call: TRBJ2-7
v_call: TRBV18
cdr3_aa: ASSPPTRYEQY

d_call: .
j_call: TRBJ1-1
v_call: TRBV7-7
cdr3_aa: ASSLRRNTEAF

d_call: TRBD1
j_call: TRBJ1-3
v_call: TRBV2
cdr3_aa: ASSALGGSSGNTIY

d_call: .
j_call: TRBJ2-3
v_call: TRBV18
cdr3_aa: ASSLETDTQY

d_call: .
j_call: TRBJ2-5
v_call: TRBV5-1
cdr3_aa: ASSLNGAQY

d_call: .
j_call: TRBJ1-4
v_call: TRBV27
cdr3_aa: ATGGGNEKLF

d_call: .
j_call: TRBJ1-1
v_call: TRBV4-3
cdr3_aa: ASSPETGRLNTEAF

d_call: .
j_call: TRBJ2-7
v_call: TRBV2
cdr3_aa: ASRPTGGGLSGTYEQY

d_call: .
j_call: TRBJ1-5
v_call: TRBV5-1
cdr3_aa: ASRRDNNQPQH

d_call: TRBD1
j_call: TRBJ1-6
v_call: TRBV7-6
cdr3_aa: ASSAQGSSYNSPLH

d_call: .
j_call: TRBJ1-1
v_call: TRBV4-2
cdr3_aa: ASSQVPARQDEAF

d_call: .
j_call: TRBJ2-1
v_call: TRBV28
cdr3_aa: ASSLRGYEQF

d_call: .
j_call: TRBJ1-5
v_call: TRBV11-2
cdr3_aa: ASSLAARQPQH

d_call: TRBD1
j_call: TRBJ1-5
v_call: TRBV19
cdr3_aa: ASSIGGGYSNQPQH